This T cell receptor beta chain was observed in a study of blood T cell repertoires in COVID-19. About the study: The United States, Italy and Spain were the sources of the acute and convalescent COVID-19 samples. T cells, B-cell-depleted T cells, or PBMCs supplied cDNA or gDNA.

Original data processing: Nucleated cell counts were estimated from reference gene primer amplification. Sequencing was performed with immunoSEQ multiplex PCR; in TCRdb, only in-frame clones are kept and a portion is missing. V and J calls and clone size are as listed in that table; D and trimming were resolved from the DNA. This table has a few hundred thousand clones, approximately 87% appearing once. This clone was recorded a few times. The germline gives CDR1 SEHNR, CDR2 FQNEAQ (reference sequence). V lost 2 bases and J lost 2; bases outside the gene matches: 5. The CDR3 has 16 amino acids. The sequence was collected from a woman in her fifties or sixties who had recovered from COVID-19. Sequenced input: peripheral blood. The V gene is TRBV7-9, the J gene TRBJ2-2; 7 bases agree with TRBD1. CDR3 loop: CASSLPGTANTGELFF. The CDR3 region has the DNA TGTGCCAGCAGCTTACCCGGGACAGCAAACACCGGGGAGCTGTTTTTT.